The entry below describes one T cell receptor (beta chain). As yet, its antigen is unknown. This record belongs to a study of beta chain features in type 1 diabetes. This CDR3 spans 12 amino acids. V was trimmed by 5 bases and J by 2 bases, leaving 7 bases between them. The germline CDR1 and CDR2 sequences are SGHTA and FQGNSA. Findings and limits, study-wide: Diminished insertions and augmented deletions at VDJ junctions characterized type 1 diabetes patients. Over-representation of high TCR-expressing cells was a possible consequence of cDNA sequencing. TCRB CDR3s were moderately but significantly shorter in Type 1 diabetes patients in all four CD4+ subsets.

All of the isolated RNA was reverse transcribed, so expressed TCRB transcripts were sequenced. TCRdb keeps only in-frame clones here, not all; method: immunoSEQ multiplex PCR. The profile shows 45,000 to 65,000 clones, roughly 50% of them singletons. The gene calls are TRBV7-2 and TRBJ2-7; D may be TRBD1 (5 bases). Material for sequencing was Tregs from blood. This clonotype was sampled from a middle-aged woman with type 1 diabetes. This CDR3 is CASSQGTYEQYF. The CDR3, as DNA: TGTGCCAGCAGCCAGGGAACCTACGAGCAGTACTTC.